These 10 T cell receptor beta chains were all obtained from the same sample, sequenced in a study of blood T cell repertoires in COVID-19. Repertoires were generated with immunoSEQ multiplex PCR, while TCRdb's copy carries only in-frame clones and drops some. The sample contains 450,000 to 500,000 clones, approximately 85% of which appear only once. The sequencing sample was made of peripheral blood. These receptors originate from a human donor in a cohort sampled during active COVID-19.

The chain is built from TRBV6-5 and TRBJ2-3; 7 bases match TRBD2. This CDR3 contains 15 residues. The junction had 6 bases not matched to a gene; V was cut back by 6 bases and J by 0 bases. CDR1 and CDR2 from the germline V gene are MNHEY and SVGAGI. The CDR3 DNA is TGTGCCAGCAGGGGAGCGGGGAGGAGCACAGATACGCAGTATTTT. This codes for CASRGAGRSTDTQYF.

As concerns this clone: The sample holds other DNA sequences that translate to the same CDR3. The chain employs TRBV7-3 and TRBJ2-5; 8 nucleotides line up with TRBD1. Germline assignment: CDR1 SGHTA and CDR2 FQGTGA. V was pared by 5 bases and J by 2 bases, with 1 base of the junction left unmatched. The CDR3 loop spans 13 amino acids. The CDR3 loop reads CASSRDRQETQYF. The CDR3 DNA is TGTGCCAGCAGCAGGGACAGGCAAGAGACCCAGTACTTC.

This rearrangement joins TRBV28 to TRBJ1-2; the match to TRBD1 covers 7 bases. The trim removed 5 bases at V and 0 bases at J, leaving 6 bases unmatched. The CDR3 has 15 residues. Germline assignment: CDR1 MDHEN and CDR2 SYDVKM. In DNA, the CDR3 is TGTGCCAGCAGTGCTAGGGGGCGAACTAACTATGGCTACACCTTC. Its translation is CASSARGRTNYGYTF.

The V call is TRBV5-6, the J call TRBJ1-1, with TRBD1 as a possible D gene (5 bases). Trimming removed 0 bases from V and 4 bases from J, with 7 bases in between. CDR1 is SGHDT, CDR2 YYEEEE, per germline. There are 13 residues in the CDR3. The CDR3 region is CASSLGGTTEAFF. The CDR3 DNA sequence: TGTGCCAGCAGCTTGGGCGGGACCACTGAAGCTTTCTTT.

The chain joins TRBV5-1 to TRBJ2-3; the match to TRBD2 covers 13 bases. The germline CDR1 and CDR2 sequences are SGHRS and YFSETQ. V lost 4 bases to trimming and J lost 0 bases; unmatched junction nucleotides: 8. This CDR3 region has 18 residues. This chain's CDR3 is CASSDIPGLAGSTDTQYF. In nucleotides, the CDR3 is TGCGCCAGCAGCGATATACCGGGACTAGCGGGGAGCACAGATACGCAGTATTTT.

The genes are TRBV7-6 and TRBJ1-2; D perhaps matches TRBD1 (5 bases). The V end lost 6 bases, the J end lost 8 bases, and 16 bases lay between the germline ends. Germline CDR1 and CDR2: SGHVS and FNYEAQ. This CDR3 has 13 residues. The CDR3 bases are TGTGCCAGCAGTTTGGGGGAGGGTTACGGCTACACCTTC. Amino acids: CASSLGEGYGYTF.

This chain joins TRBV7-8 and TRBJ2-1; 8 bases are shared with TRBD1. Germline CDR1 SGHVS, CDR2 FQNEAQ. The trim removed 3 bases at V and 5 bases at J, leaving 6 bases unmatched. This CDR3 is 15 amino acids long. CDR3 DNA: TGTGCCAGCAGCTTGACAGGGGTAAGCGACAATGAGCAGTTCTTC. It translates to CASSLTGVSDNEQFF.

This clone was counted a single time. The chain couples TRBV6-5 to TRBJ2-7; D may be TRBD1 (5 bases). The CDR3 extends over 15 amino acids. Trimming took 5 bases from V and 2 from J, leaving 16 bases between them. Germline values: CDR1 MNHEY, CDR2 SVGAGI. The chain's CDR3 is CASSNLGVATYEQYF. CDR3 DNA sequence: TGTGCCAGCAGTAATTTAGGGGTTGCAACCTACGAGCAGTACTTC.

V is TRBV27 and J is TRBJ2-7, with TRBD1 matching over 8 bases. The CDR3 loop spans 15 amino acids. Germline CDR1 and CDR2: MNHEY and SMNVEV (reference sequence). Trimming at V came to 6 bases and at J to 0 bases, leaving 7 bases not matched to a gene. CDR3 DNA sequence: TGTGCCAGCAGACGTGGGGGGACAGGCTCCTACGAGCAGTACTTC. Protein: CASRRGGTGSYEQYF.

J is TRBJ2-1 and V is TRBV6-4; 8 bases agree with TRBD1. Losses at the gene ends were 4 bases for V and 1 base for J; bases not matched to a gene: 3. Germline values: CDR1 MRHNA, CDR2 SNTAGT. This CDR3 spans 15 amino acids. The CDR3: CASSGTGNSYNEQFF. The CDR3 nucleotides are TGTGCCAGCAGTGGGACAGGGAATTCCTACAATGAGCAGTTCTTC.